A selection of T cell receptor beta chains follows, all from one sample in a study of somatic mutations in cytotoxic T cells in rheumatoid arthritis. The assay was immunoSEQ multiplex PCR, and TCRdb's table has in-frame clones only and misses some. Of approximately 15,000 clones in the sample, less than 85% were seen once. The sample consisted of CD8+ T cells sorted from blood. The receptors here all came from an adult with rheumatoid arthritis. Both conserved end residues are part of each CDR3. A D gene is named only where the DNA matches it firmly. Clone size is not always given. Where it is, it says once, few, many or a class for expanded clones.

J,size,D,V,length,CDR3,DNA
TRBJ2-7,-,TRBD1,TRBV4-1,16,CASSQVVGTGLIEQYF,TGCGCCAGCAGCCAAGTCGTCGGGACAGGGTTGATCGAGCAGTACTTC
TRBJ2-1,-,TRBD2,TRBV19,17,CASSIRTGRSMYDEQFF,TGTGCCAGTAGTATACGTACCGGGAGGTCGATGTACGATGAGCAGTTCTTC
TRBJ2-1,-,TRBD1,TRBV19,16,CASSPDRVSDLHEQFF,TGTGCCAGTAGTCCGGACAGGGTCAGCGACCTCCATGAGCAGTTCTTC
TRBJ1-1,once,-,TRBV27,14,CASSLLGGRTEAFF,TGTGCCAGCAGTTTACTAGGAGGCAGGACTGAAGCTTTCTTT
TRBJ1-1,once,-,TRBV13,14,CASSYLYGSTEAFF,TGTGCCAGCAGCTACCTATACGGATCCACTGAAGCTTTCTTT
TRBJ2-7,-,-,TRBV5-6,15,CASSLAGGRGDEQYF,TGTGCCAGCAGCTTGGCCGGAGGGAGAGGGGACGAGCAGTACTTC
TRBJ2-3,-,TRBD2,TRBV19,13,CASRLAGDDTQYF,TGTGCCAGTCGACTAGCGGGAGACGATACGCAGTATTTT
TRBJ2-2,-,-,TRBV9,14,CASSVGEGGGELFF,TGTGCCAGCAGCGTAGGCGAGGGCGGCGGGGAGCTGTTTTTT
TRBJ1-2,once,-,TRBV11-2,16,CASSRAAVTTNYGYTF,TGTGCCAGCAGCCGGGCCGCGGTAACGACTAACTATGGCTACACCTTC
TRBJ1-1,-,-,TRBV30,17,CAWTSGGGPRMNTEAFF,TGTGCCTGGACCTCGGGCGGGGGGCCTAGAATGAACACTGAAGCTTTCTTT
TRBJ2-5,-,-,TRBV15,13,CATSPGLQETQYF,TGTGCCACCAGCCCAGGACTACAAGAGACCCAGTACTTC
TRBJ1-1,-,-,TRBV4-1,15,CASSQTGRTNTEAFF,TGCGCCAGCAGCCAAACGGGACGGACGAACACTGAAGCTTTCTTT
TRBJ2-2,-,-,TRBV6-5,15,CASSWRAGITGELFF,TGTGCCAGCAGTTGGAGAGCCGGGATTACCGGGGAGCTGTTTTTT
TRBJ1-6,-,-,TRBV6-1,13,CASSDFRASPLHF,TGTGCCAGCAGTGATTTCAGGGCTTCACCCCTCCACTTT
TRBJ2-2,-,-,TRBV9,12,CASSVGTGELFF,TGTGCCAGCAGCGTAGGGACCGGGGAGCTGTTTTTT
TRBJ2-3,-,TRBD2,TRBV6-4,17,CASSERGSGSITDTQYF,TGTGCCAGCAGTGAACGTGGTAGCGGGAGTATTACAGATACGCAGTATTTT
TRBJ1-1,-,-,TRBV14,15,CASSQDRGDGTEAFF,TGTGCCAGCAGCCAAGATCGGGGTGATGGCACTGAAGCTTTCTTT
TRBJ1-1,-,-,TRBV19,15,CASSIRRGLNTEAFF,TGTGCCAGTAGTATCAGGCGGGGGCTGAACACTGAAGCTTTCTTT
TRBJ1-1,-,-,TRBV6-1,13,CASGFTPQPEAFF,TGTGCCAGCGGCTTTACCCCGCAACCTGAAGCTTTCTTT
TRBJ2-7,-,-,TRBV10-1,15,CASSDQSRGNYEQYF,TGCGCCAGCAGTGACCAATCCAGGGGTAACTACGAGCAGTACTTC
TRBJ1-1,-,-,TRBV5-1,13,CASSSNGETEAFF,TGCGCCAGCAGCTCGAACGGGGAAACTGAAGCTTTCTTT
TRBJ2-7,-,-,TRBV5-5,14,CASSPDIASYEQYF,TGTGCCAGCAGCCCGGACATAGCCTCCTACGAGCAGTACTTC
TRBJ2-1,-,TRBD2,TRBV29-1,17,CSVEIFPLAGGRDEQFF,TGCAGCGTTGAAATTTTTCCCTTAGCGGGGGGGCGGGATGAGCAGTTCTTC
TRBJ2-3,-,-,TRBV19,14,CASTTLQGTDTQYF,TGTGCCAGTACCACACTACAGGGCACAGATACGCAGTATTTT
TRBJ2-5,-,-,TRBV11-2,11,CASSPQETQYF,TGTGCCAGCAGCCCCCAAGAGACCCAGTACTTC
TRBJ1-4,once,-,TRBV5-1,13,CASSLASNEKLFF,TGCGCCAGCAGCTTGGCGAGTAATGAAAAACTGTTTTTT
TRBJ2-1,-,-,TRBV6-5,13,CASSGLSYNEQFF,TGTGCCAGCAGCGGACTTTCCTACAATGAGCAGTTCTTC